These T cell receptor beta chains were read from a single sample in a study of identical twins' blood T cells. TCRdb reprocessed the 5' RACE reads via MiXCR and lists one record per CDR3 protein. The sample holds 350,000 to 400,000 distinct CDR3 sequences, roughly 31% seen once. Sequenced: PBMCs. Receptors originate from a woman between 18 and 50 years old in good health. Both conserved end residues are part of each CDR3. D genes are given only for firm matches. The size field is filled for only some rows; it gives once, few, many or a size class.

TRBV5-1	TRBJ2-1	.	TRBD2	CASSFGLAGELEQFF	TGCGCCAGCAGCTTCGGACTAGCGGGAGAACTTGAGCAGTTCTTC
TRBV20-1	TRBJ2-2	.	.	CSANRPGAGELFF	TGCAGTGCCAATCGACCTGGTGCCGGGGAGCTGTTTTTT
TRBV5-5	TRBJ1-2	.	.	CASSLQGPNYDYTF	TGTGCCAGCAGCTTGCAGGGACCTAACTATGACTACACCTTC
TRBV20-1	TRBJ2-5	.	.	CSAKFGQETQYF	TGCAGTGCTAAGTTCGGCCAAGAGACCCAGTACTTC
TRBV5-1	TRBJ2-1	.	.	CASSLVASGAYNEQFF	TGCGCCAGCAGCTTGGTAGCGTCGGGGGCCTACAATGAGCAGTTCTTC
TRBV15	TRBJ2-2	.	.	CATSRDRLLRAGELFF	TGTGCCACCAGCAGAGATCGCCTTCTAAGGGCCGGGGAGCTGTTTTTT
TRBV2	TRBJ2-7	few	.	CASSWDFRDYEQYF	TGTGCCAGCAGTTGGGACTTTCGGGACTACGAGCAGTACTTC
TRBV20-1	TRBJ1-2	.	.	CSAFQPNNYGYTF	TGCAGTGCTTTCCAGCCCAATAACTATGGCTACACCTTC
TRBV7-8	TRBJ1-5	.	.	CASSLYWGGSGNQPQHF	TGTGCCAGCAGCTTATATTGGGGGGGCTCGGGCAATCAGCCCCAGCATTTT
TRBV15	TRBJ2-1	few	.	CATSSRTEYNEQFF	TGTGCCACCAGCTCTCGGACTGAGTACAATGAGCAGTTCTTC
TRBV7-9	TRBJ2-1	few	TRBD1	CASSRDRDFVYNEQFF	TGTGCCAGCAGCCGGGACAGGGATTTTGTTTACAATGAGCAGTTCTTC
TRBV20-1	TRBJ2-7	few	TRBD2	CSARTPPGGLSYEQYF	TGCAGTGCTAGGACCCCTCCGGGAGGTCTGTCCTACGAGCAGTACTTC
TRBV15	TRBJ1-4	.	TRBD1	CATSTTRDRGHNEKLFF	TGTGCCACCAGCACCACCCGGGACAGGGGACATAATGAAAAACTGTTTTTT
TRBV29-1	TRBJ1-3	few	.	CSVVTELSGNTIYF	TGCAGCGTGGTAACAGAGCTTTCTGGAAACACCATATATTTT
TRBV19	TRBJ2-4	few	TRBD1	CASSTGSPGQGHIQYF	TGTGCCAGTAGCACTGGAAGCCCGGGACAGGGACACATTCAGTACTTC
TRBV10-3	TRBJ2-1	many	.	CAISAGGTVSYNEQFF	TGTGCCATCAGTGCGGGGGGCACGGTCTCCTACAATGAGCAGTTCTTC
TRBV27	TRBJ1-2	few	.	CASSPIIYGYTF	TGTGCCAGCAGTCCAATTATCTATGGCTACACCTTC
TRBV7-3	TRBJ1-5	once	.	CASSPGGRGNQPQHF	TGTGCCAGCAGTCCGGGGGGAAGAGGCAATCAGCCCCAGCATTTT
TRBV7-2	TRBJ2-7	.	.	CASSLIQSYEQYF	TGTGCCAGCAGCTTAATACAGTCCTACGAGCAGTACTTC
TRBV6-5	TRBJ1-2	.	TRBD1	CASSYGTGFYGYTF	TGTGCCAGCAGTTACGGGACAGGATTCTATGGCTACACCTTC
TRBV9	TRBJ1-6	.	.	CASSLTEGSRNSPLHF	TGTGCCAGCAGCCTCACTGAGGGTTCGCGTAATTCACCCCTCCACTTT
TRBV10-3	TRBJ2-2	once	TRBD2	CAISLLAENTGELFF	TGTGCCATCAGTCTACTAGCGGAGAACACCGGGGAGCTGTTTTTT
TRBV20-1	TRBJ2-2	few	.	CSARDNQGAPTGELFF	TGCAGTGCTAGAGATAACCAGGGAGCCCCCACCGGGGAGCTGTTTTTT
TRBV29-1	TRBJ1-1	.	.	CSAHGAHSTEAFF	TGCAGCGCCCACGGGGCACATTCCACTGAAGCTTTCTTT
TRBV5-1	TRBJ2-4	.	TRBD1	CASSWGHGTGEAKNIQYF	TGCGCCAGCAGCTGGGGACATGGGACAGGGGAAGCCAAAAACATTCAGTACTTC
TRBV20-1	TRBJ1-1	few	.	CSAREVGHPGAFF	TGCAGTGCTAGAGAGGTGGGCCACCCAGGGGCTTTCTTT
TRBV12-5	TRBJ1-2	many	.	CASGGDGNYGYTF	TGTGCTAGTGGTGGGGACGGTAACTATGGCTACACCTTC
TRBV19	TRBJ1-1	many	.	CASSSWQHTEAFF	TGTGCCAGTAGTAGTTGGCAGCACACTGAAGCTTTCTTT
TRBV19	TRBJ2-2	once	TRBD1	CASTLGQARTGELFF	TGTGCCAGTACCTTAGGACAGGCCCGAACCGGGGAGCTGTTTTTT
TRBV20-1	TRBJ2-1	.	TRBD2	CSASTLTRLAGGSSYNEQFF	TGCAGTGCTAGTACGCTTACTCGACTAGCGGGTGGCAGCTCCTACAATGAGCAGTTCTTC
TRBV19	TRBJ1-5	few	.	CASSPVAGNQPQHF	TGTGCCAGTAGCCCAGTTGCGGGCAATCAGCCCCAGCATTTT
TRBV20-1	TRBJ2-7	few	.	CSARRYYEQYF	TGCAGTGCTAGACGGTATTACGAGCAGTACTTC
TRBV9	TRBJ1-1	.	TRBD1	CASGVGPGGYTEAFF	TGTGCCAGCGGCGTAGGTCCAGGGGGCTACACTGAAGCTTTCTTT
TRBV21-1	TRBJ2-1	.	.	CASSLQTSGDQNERFF	TGTGCCAGCAGCCTACAAACGAGCGGAGATCAGAATGAGCGGTTCTTC
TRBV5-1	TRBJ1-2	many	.	CASSLGQINYGYTF	TGCGCCAGCAGCTTGGGGCAGATAAACTATGGCTACACCTTC
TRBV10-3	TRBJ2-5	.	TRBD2	CAISGTSGQETQYF	TGTGCCATCAGTGGGACTAGCGGTCAAGAGACCCAGTACTTC
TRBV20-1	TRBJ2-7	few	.	CSVTPGPPFYEQYF	TGCAGTGTGACACCGGGACCACCCTTCTACGAGCAGTACTTC
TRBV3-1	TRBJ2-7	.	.	CASSQDLGRFYEQYF	TGTGCCAGCAGCCAAGATTTAGGGAGGTTCTACGAGCAGTACTTC
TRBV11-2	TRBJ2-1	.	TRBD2	CASSSIAGSYNEQFF	TGTGCCAGCAGCTCGATAGCGGGCTCCTACAATGAGCAGTTCTTC
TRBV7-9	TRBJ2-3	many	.	CASTRGTDTQYF	TGTGCCAGCACCCGGGGAACAGATACGCAGTATTTT
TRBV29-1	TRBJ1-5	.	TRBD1	CSVSRGPQQPQHF	TGCAGCGTTTCAAGGGGGCCACAGCAGCCCCAGCATTTT
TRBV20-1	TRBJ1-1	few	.	CSAPRVGDTEAFF	TGCAGTGCTCCGAGGGTTGGGGACACTGAAGCTTTCTTT
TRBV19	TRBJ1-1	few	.	CASSILGTEAFF	TGTGCCAGTAGTATTTTGGGGACTGAAGCTTTCTTT
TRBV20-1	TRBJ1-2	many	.	CSATDRFYGYTF	TGCAGTGCTACCGACAGGTTCTATGGCTACACCTTC
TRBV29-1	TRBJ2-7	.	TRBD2	CRALAAPVYEQYF	TGCAGAGCGCTAGCGGCTCCTGTCTACGAGCAGTACTTC
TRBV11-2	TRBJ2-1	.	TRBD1	CASSLGTGTVNEQFF	TGTGCCAGCAGCTTAGGGACCGGGACAGTGAATGAGCAGTTCTTC
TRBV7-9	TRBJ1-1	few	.	CASSPGLRDTEAFF	TGTGCCAGCAGCCCAGGTCTGAGGGACACTGAAGCTTTCTTT
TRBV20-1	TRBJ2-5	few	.	CSALGAGGRQETQYF	TGCAGTGCCCTGGGTGCAGGGGGGCGTCAAGAGACCCAGTACTTC
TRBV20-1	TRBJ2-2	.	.	CSARDGARGDTGELFF	TGCAGTGCTAGAGATGGGGCAAGGGGAGACACCGGGGAGCTGTTTTTT
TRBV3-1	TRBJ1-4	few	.	CASSQAGLDEKLFF	TGTGCCAGCAGCCAAGCGGGGTTAGATGAAAAACTGTTTTTT
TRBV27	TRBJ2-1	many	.	CASSLGLDPSEQFF	TGTGCCAGCAGTTTAGGGCTAGACCCGAGCGAGCAGTTCTTC
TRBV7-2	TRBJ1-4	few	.	CASSLRGGAEKLFF	TGTGCCAGCAGCTTAAGAGGAGGGGCTGAAAAACTGTTTTTT
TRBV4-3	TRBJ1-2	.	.	CANSPGPSNYGYTF	TGCGCCAACAGCCCCGGACCGTCTAACTATGGCTACACCTTC
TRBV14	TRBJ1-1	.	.	CASSSNPNTEAFF	TGTGCCAGCAGTTCTAACCCGAACACTGAAGCTTTCTTT
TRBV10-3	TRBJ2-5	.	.	CAISEMMAQETRYF	TGTGCCATCAGTGAGATGATGGCACAAGAGACCCGGTACTTC
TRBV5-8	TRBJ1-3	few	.	CASSSLRGLSGNTIYF	TGTGCCAGCAGCTCGCTAAGGGGACTCTCTGGAAACACCATATATTTT
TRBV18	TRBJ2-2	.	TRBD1	CASSRGTAFGELFF	TGTGCCAGCTCACGGGGGACAGCGTTCGGGGAGCTGTTTTTT